This TCR beta chain stems from a study of identical twins. From the 5' RACE reads, TCRdb called clonotypes with MiXCR, one entry per CDR3 protein. The sample consists of fewer than 650,000 distinct CDR3 sequences, just under 10% of them appearing once. The CDR3 is made up of 15 amino acids. Germline V gene lookup returns CDR1 LNHNV and CDR2 YYDKDF (reference sequence). As to this clonotype: An end of the junction does not agree with germline; a read error may underlie this.

The sample also formed part of further work on yellow fever vaccine responses in identical twins. That publication notes: Twin vaccine T cell responses reportedly seemed partly convergent, partly personalized.

The source of this sequence is a woman aged 18-29 years in good health. Sample: PBMCs. The chain joins TRBV15 to TRBJ2-2; D not resolved. The CDR3 protein is CATSREWGNTGELFF. CDR3 nucleotides: TGTGCCACCAGCCGAGAATGGGGGAACACCGGGGAGCTGTTTTTT.